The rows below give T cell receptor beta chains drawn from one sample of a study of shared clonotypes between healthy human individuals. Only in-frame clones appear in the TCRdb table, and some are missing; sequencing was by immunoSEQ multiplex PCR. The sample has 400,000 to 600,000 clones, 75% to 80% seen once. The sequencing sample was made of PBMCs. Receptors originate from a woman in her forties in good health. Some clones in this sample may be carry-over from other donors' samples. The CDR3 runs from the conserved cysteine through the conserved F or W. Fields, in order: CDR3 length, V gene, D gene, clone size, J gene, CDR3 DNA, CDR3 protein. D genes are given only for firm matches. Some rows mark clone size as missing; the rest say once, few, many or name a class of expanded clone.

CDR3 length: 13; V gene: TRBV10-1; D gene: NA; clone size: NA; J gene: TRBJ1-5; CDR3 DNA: TGCGCCAGCAGTCGCGGAAAGGGCTGGCCCCAGCATTTT; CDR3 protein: CASSRGKGWPQHF
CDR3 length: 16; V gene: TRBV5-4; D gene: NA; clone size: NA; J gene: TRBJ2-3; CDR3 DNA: TGTGCCAGCAGCTTTTATACGGGCGGGAACCCAGATACGCAGTATTTT; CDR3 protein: CASSFYTGGNPDTQYF
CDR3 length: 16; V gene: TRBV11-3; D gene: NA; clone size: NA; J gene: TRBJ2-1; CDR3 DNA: TGTGCCAGCAGCTCCCCGATTGGCGGGGCCTACAATGAGCAGTTCTTC; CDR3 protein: CASSSPIGGAYNEQFF
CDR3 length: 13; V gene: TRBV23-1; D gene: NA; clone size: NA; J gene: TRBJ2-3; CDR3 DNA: TGCGCCAGCAGTCCCGGGTACGCAGATACGCAGTATTTT; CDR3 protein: CASSPGYADTQYF
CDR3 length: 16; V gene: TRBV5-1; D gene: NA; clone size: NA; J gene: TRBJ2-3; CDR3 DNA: TGCGCCAGCAGCTTGGGGGCAGGGCGGAACACAGATACGCAGTATTTT; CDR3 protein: CASSLGAGRNTDTQYF
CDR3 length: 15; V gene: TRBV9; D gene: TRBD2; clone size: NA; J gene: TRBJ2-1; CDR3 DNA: TGTGCCAGCAGCGTAGGGTACGGCGGGAGGGGTGAGCAGTTCTTC; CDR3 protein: CASSVGYGGRGEQFF
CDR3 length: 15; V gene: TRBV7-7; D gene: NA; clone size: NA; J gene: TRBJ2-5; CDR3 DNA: TGTGCTAGCAGCCCGCATGGGGGTGCGGAGAAGACCCAGTACTTC; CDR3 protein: CASSPHGGAEKTQYF
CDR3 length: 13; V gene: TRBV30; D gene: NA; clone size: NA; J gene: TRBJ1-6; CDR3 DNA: TGTGCCTGGACCCTGGAAAGGAATTCACCCCTCCACTTT; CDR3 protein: CAWTLERNSPLHF
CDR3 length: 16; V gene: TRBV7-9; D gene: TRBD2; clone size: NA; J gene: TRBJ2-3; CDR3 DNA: TGTGCCAGCAGCTCCCGGACTAGCGGGAGCACAGATACGCAGTATTTT; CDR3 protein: CASSSRTSGSTDTQYF
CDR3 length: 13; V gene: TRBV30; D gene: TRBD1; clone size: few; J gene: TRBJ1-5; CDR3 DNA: TGTGCCTGGATGGTACAGGGGGGGTTGGCCCAGCATTTT; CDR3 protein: CAWMVQGGLAQHF
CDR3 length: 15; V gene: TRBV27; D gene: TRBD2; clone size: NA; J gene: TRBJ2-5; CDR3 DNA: TGTGCCAGCAGTGGCTGGACTAGCGGGAGCGAGACCCAGTACTTC; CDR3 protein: CASSGWTSGSETQYF
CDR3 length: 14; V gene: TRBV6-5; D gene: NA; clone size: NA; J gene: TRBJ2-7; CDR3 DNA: TGTGCCAGCAGTTATCCCGGACCACCGGGGGAGCAGTACTTC; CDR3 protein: CASSYPGPPGEQYF
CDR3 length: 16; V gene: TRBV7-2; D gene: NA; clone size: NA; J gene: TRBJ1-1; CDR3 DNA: TGTGCCAGCAGCCGCGGAAGGGGCGAGGTGAACACTGAAGCTTTCTTT; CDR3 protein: CASSRGRGEVNTEAFF
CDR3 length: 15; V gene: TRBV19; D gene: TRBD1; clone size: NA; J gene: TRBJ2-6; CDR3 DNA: TGTGCCAGTAAGAGACAGGGACCTGGGGCCAACGTCCTGACTTTC; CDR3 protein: CASKRQGPGANVLTF
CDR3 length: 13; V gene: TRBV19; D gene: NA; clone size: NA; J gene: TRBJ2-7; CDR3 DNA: TGTGCCAGTAGTGCCGACAGAGCCTACGAGCAGTACTTC; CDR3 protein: CASSADRAYEQYF